Shown below are 6 T cell receptor beta chains from a single sample sequenced in a study of PD-1 blockade in classical Hodgkin lymphoma (dated by TCRdb to the early 2020s). The time point label, read with the paper, signifies: cycle 1 day 1 (C1D1), immediately before nivolumab initiation. Relapse after autologous stem cell transplantation had occurred in all trial patients, and cohorts A, B and C were distinguished by prior brentuximab vedotin exposure. Library construction relied on the immunoSEQ multiplex PCR assay. TCRdb stores this immuneACCESS table with in-frame sequences only. Part of the clones is absent; in the studies checked, under half of the shortfall reflects unresolved V genes, and no reason is known for the rest. This sample holds roughly 7,000 clones; around three quarters were observed only once. Roughly 60% of the sample comes from the top ten. This specimen was peripheral blood mononuclear cells (PBMCs), taken at baseline. The receptors here all came from a human donor with classical Hodgkin lymphoma.

The gene calls are TRBV6-5 and TRBJ1-5; 8 positions agree with TRBD1. Germline values: CDR1 MNHEY, CDR2 SVGAGI. The CDR3 spans 14 residues. Trimming at V came to 6 bases and at J to 4 bases, leaving 5 bases not matched to a gene. This chain's CDR3 is CASSGQGVNQPQHF. CDR3 DNA: TGTGCCAGCAGCGGACAGGGTGTGAATCAGCCCCAGCATTTT.

With respect to this clone: A junction end diverges from the germline sequence, so it may reflect a read error. The rearrangement links TRBV6-1 to TRBJ1-1; 8 bases map to TRBD1. Germline V CDR1 and CDR2: MNHNS, SASEGT. The CDR3 is 15 amino acids. CDR3 amino acids: CACRFAGGRDTEAFF. The CDR3 bases are TGTGCCTGCAGATTCGCAGGGGGCCGGGACACTGAAGCTTTCTTT.

This clone was counted a single time. V gene TRBV11-2 combines with J gene TRBJ1-1; possible D gene TRBD1, 5 bases. The ends were cut back, 5 bases at V and 0 bases at J, with 16 bases in the middle. The germline CDR1 and CDR2 sequences are SGHAT and FQNNGV. This CDR3 has 16 amino acids. The CDR3 protein is CASSVSGFRVNTEAFF. CDR3 bases: TGTGCCAGCAGCGTCTCAGGGTTTCGGGTGAACACTGAAGCTTTCTTT.

The J gene is TRBJ2-2, the V gene TRBV4-1; D gene uncertain. CDR1 MGHRA and CDR2 YSYEKL come from the germline V gene. This CDR3 contains 14 residues. V was cut by 4 bases and J by 7 bases, with 13 bases left in between. The CDR3 loop reads CASSPPAPHGELFF. For the CDR3, the DNA is TGCGCCAGCAGCCCCCCGGCTCCCCACGGGGAGCTGTTTTTT.

The genes are TRBV7-9 and TRBJ1-1; 10 bases map to TRBD1. The CDR3 has 16 amino acids. V was clipped by 3 bases and J by 5 bases; unmatched bases: 9. CDR1 and CDR2 (germline): SEHNR, FQNEAQ (reference sequence). CDR3 bases: TGTGCCAGCAGCTTGTTTCCGGGACAGGGGAGGACTGAAGCTTTCTTT. Its translation: CASSLFPGQGRTEAFF.

This chain links TRBV1 with TRBJ2-1. TRBV1 is termed a pseudogene. The CDR3 contains 17 residues. The CDR3 loop reads CTSSQGYRDHSYNEQFF. CDR3 in DNA: TGCACCAGCAGCCAAGGTTATCGTGACCACTCCTACAATGAGCAGTTCTTC.